A selection of T cell receptor beta chains follows, all from one sample in a study of T-cell reconstitution after alpha-beta-depleted transplantation in children. TCRdb reprocessed the PCR reads via MiXCR and lists one record per CDR3 protein. This sample carries 700,000 or so distinct CDR3 sequences, around 13% of them seen once, and the ten largest clones take roughly 0.77%. The sequences come from PBMCs, collected before TCRalphabeta/CD19-depleted stem cell transplant. The origin of the receptors is a girl aged 2 to 9 with congenital amegakaryocytic thrombocytopenia, due to receive a stem cell transplant. CDR3s include the opening cysteine and the closing phenylalanine or tryptophan. A D gene is named only where the DNA matches it firmly.

d_call v_call cdr3_aa
. TRBV20-1 CSARDAGGMNTEAFF
. TRBV5-6 CASSLAGVELGEQFF
. TRBV6-4 CASSFSAEAEQYF
. TRBV7-9 CASSFFPTGNQETQYF
. TRBV6-6 CASSYTRPGVKFF
TRBD1 TRBV28 CASSFARGRGETQYF
. TRBV2 CASSTRTQETQYF
. TRBV12-5 CASGLRAKGDLGGELFF
. TRBV20-1 CSARSGVGGNTIYF
TRBD2 TRBV5-1 CASSLGARGLAGPGPHTQYF
. TRBV7-6 CASSPYRDRSSGNTIYF
TRBD2 TRBV6-1 CASWGGPDEQYF
. TRBV18 CASSTRLSSSYEQYF
. TRBV6-1 CASSPSADYGYTF
. TRBV15 CATSRVRDNYEQYF
TRBD2 TRBV20-1 CSAQDSGRLSDTQYF
. TRBV29-1 CSVAQFASYEQYF
TRBD1 TRBV3-1 CASSPDRDFNTEAFF
. TRBV29-1 CSANSGGTEAFF
TRBD2 TRBV27 CATGSGRMTDTQYF
TRBD2 TRBV12-3/TRBV12-4 CASSSSSGRWDTQYF
TRBD2 TRBV25-1 CASSASRDYYNEQFF
TRBD2 TRBV10-3 CAISESGGRADTQYF
. TRBV25-1 CASSDPFRYKQYF
TRBD2 TRBV20-1 CSARGTSGRTTEYEQYF
. TRBV7-9 CASSRLGGGASTDTQYF
TRBD1 TRBV20-1 CSAGGQGSYEQYF
. TRBV29-1 CSARDIGETQYF
. TRBV5-5 CASSLPTAGTEAFF
TRBD1 TRBV6-5 CASSYSLGTDGYTF
. TRBV24-1 CATSDFWLARNEQFF
. TRBV20-1 CSASRDLGYEQYF
. TRBV7-9 CASSLKDQPQHF
. TRBV6-5 CASSLGATDTQYF
. TRBV5-1 CASKSSPPDTQYF
TRBD1 TRBV20-1 CSARAGTGSLRGNQPQHF
. TRBV3-1 CASSQDRYSYEQYF
TRBD2 TRBV20-1 CCAPTLGTSGNTGELFF
TRBD2 TRBV3-1 CASSSRDYRQETQYF
TRBD1 TRBV5-1 CASSERTGGTVAFF
TRBD1 TRBV29-1 CSVVWTGGLAGELFF
TRBD2 TRBV7-9 CASSPISGVQETQYF